This entry lists 17 T cell receptor beta chains sequenced from one sample in a study of regulatory T cells in long-lasting Graves disease. Time point reported: persistent/refractory GD, antithyroid drugs over 5 years with positive TRAb. Making the TCR library involved RNA that had been extracted from PBMCs. Arm-PCR with iRepertoire HTBI primers amplified the CDR3 regions for these TCR beta libraries. TCRdb re-called the multiplex PCR reads through MiXCR, storing one row per CDR3 protein. The sample consists of approximately 400,000 distinct CDR3 sequences, less than 25% of them appearing once. Sequencing was performed on peripheral blood mononuclear cells (PBMCs), taken when the disease was refractory, from a patient treated with antithyroid drugs. These receptors all come from a female donor with Graves disease.

This clonotype was seen ten or more times. The chain employs TRBV27 and TRBJ1-2; D is ambiguous. Germline V gives CDR1 MNHEY, CDR2 SMNVEV (reference sequence). This CDR3 region has 14 residues. Trimming stripped 6 bases from V and 4 bases from J, with 15 bases between. The chain's CDR3 is CASSMTGSGYGYTF. In DNA, the CDR3 is TGTGCCAGCAGCATGACGGGCTCGGGCTATGGCTACACCTTC.

The chain combines TRBV5-1 with TRBJ2-2; 8 bases match TRBD1. The CDR3 has 16 amino acids. Germline values: CDR1 SGHRS, CDR2 YFSETQ. Trimming cost V 2 bases and J 2 bases; bases outside gene matches: 5. This CDR3 reads CASSFGTGLNTGELFF. DNA for the CDR3: TGCGCCAGCAGCTTCGGGACAGGACTTAACACCGGGGAGCTGTTTTTT.

This clonotype occurred many times. This chain joins TRBV2 and TRBJ1-5, with D unclear. Germline V gene data show CDR1 as SNHLY and CDR2 as FYNNEI. The CDR3 contains 14 residues. The V end lost 5 bases, the J end lost 3 bases, and 11 bases lay between the germline ends. The CDR3 coding sequence is TGTGCCAGCAGTCCACTTGTAAACAATCAGCCCCAGCATTTT. Translated: CASSPLVNNQPQHF.

Notes on this clonotype: With a much larger clone just one base away, this may be a read error. The CDR3 protein is CACSLRLQGPATNEKLFF. The DNA of the CDR3 is TGTGCCTGCAGTTTAAGGTTACAGGGGCCTGCAACTAATGAAAAACTGTTTTTT. The chain links TRBV28 to TRBJ1-4; 7 bases are a match to TRBD1. CDR3 length equals 18 residues. From germline, CDR1 is MDHEN and CDR2 SYDVKM.

This clonotype has more than one count but fewer than ten. V gene TRBV6-5 combines with J gene TRBJ2-7, with 9 bases that match TRBD1. With 0 bases clipped from V and 4 bases from J, the junction kept 4 bases outside the gene matches. The CDR3 has 15 residues. Germline V gene lookup returns CDR1 MNHEY and CDR2 SVGAGI. The CDR3 nucleotides are TGTGCCAGCAGTTACTCAGGGACAGGGCAATACGAGCAGTACTTC. Protein sequence: CASSYSGTGQYEQYF.

As to this clonotype: A read error may be the cause here, since a much bigger clone is one base away. The chain couples TRBV2 to TRBJ1-1; the D gene is possibly TRBD1 (5 bases). The CDR3 totals 17 residues. Germline-derived CDR1 and CDR2 are SNHLY and FYNNEI. The chain's CDR3 is CASSLWGNGYSNAEAFF. The CDR3 DNA reads TGTGCCAGCAGCTTATGGGGGAACGGATATTCGAACGCTGAAGCTTTCTTT. Variable domain in full (rest from reference TRBV2 and TRBJ1-1): EPEVTQTPSHQVTQMGQEVILRCVPISNHLYFYWYRQILGQKVEFLVSFYNNEISEKSEIFDDQFSVERPDGSNFTLKIRSTKLEDSAMYFCASSLWGNGYSNAEAFFGQGTRLTVV.

The chain employs TRBV7-2 and TRBJ2-2; no reliable D call. The CDR3 spans 15 residues. The ends were cut back, 0 bases at V and 6 bases at J, with 11 bases in the middle. Germline V gene sequence: CDR1 SGHTA, CDR2 FQGNSA. The CDR3 loop reads CASSLAGIYAGELFF. The CDR3 DNA follows: TGTGCCAGCAGCTTAGCGGGCATTTACGCCGGGGAGCTGTTTTTT.

This chain joins TRBV5-1 and TRBJ2-5, with 12 bases matching TRBD2. V lost 4 bases and J lost 7; bases outside the gene matches: 17. In germline, CDR1 is SGHRS, CDR2 YFSETQ. This CDR3 contains 18 residues. Here the CDR3 reads CASSGLAGTAPRGATQYF. The CDR3 coding sequence is TGCGCCAGCAGCGGACTAGCGGGAACGGCCCCACGAGGGGCGACCCAGTACTTC.

This clonotype was seen repeatedly, ten times or more. The chain joins TRBV28 to TRBJ1-2, with 10 bases fitting TRBD1. Germline assignment: CDR1 MDHEN and CDR2 SYDVKM. CDR3 length: 14 residues. With V trimmed by 5 bases and J by 5 bases, 5 bases remained unmatched. CDR3 nucleotides: TGTGCCAGCAGTCCGGGACAGGGGTTTTATGGCTACACCTTC. Translating gives CASSPGQGFYGYTF.

This clonotype was picked up many times. The chain uses TRBV9 and TRBJ1-2; D gene unclear. The CDR3 extends over 14 amino acids. CDR1 and CDR2 from the germline V gene are SGDLS and YYNGEE. V was pared by 3 bases and J by 4 bases, with 13 bases between. The CDR3: CASSAWEGSYGYTF. In DNA, the CDR3 is TGTGCCAGCAGCGCCTGGGAGGGCAGCTATGGCTACACCTTC.

The chain carries TRBV11-2 and TRBJ1-3, with a possible D match to TRBD1 (6 bases). Germline CDR1 and CDR2: SGHAT and FQNNGV. Trimming took 3 bases from V and 3 from J, leaving 15 bases between them. This CDR3 has 16 amino acids. CDR3 region: CASSFYQGQSGNTIYF. For the CDR3, the DNA is TGTGCCAGCAGCTTCTATCAGGGGCAAAGTGGAAACACCATATATTTT.

There are a few counts of this clonotype. The rearrangement uses TRBV7-9 and TRBJ1-4; 7 bases are shared with TRBD1. CDR3 length: 14 residues. Germline V lookup: CDR1 SEHNR, CDR2 FQNEAQ (reference sequence). The V gene end was trimmed by 1 base and the J gene end by 7 bases; junction bases not matched to a gene: 3. CDR3 in amino acids: CASSLVAGGEKLFF. The CDR3, as DNA: TGTGCCAGCAGCTTAGTTGCAGGGGGTGAAAAACTGTTTTTT.

Note on this clonotype: A much larger clone differs from this one at a single base, so this may be a read error. The CDR3: CASSSSPAGDYEQYF. In DNA form, the CDR3 reads TGTGCCAGCAGCTCATCTCCGGCAGGGGACTACGAGCAGTACTTC. J is TRBJ2-7 and V is TRBV7-9, with a possible D match to TRBD1 (6 bases). Trimming took off 4 bases at V and 3 bases at J, with 16 bases between the two ends. The length of the CDR3 is 15 residues. CDR1 is SEHNR, CDR2 FQNEAQ, per germline (reference sequence).

This clonotype has a count of ten or more. The rearrangement links TRBV12-3 or TRBV12-4 to TRBJ2-7, with 10 bases lining up with TRBD2. The CDR3 is 14 residues long. With 6 bases clipped from V and 1 base from J, the junction kept 3 bases outside the gene matches. CDR3 bases: TGTGCCAGCAGGGCTAGCGGGAGTTCCTACGAGCAGTACTTC. Translating gives CASRASGSSYEQYF.

V gene TRBV7-9 combines with J gene TRBJ2-1; TRBD1 matches at 7 bases. The V gene's germline CDR1 is SEHNR and CDR2 FQNEAQ (reference sequence). V lost 3 bases to trimming and J lost 3 bases; unmatched junction nucleotides: 11. The length of the CDR3 is 17 residues. CDR3 bases: TGTGCCAGCAGCTTCCCGACCGCGACAGGGATCTACAATGAGCAGTTCTTC. This gives the protein CASSFPTATGIYNEQFF. Looking up the rest from reference TRBV7-9 and TRBJ2-1 gives the full variable domain: DTGVSQNPRHKITKRGQNVTFRCDPISEHNRLYWYRQTLGQGPEFLTYFQNEAQLEKSRLLSDRFSAERPKGSFSTLEIQRTEQGDSAMYLCASSFPTATGIYNEQFFGPGTRLTVL.

For this clonotype: A much bigger clone sits one base away, suggesting this may be a read error. V gene TRBV28 combines with J gene TRBJ2-5; 7 nucleotides align to TRBD2. This CDR3 comprises 14 residues. V was clipped by 4 bases and J by 4 bases; unmatched bases: 6. CDR1 is MDHEN, CDR2 SYDVKM, per germline. The CDR3 DNA reads as TGTGCCAGCAGTTCTGTAGGACTAGGAGAGACCCAGTACTTC. This gives the protein CASSSVGLGETQYF.

This clonotype came up many times. The chain uses TRBV29-1 and TRBJ1-1; D call uncertain. This CDR3 is built from 11 residues. Germline V lookup: CDR1 SQVTM, CDR2 ANQGSEA. The V end lost 1 base, the J end lost 9 bases, and 9 bases lay between the germline ends. CDR3 DNA: TGCAGCGTTGAAGGAGGTCATCAAGCTTTCTTT. Translated: CSVEGGHQAFF.